The 17 T cell receptor gamma chains presented below share a single source sample, sequenced in a study of γδ T cells in repeated Plasmodium falciparum infection. Bulk repertoires came from Vgamma9/Vdelta2+ or Vdelta2-negative gammadelta T cells flow-sorted from PBMC. TCRdb reanalyzed the multiplex PCR reads using CATT. The sample records about 30,000 gamma-chain clones, around 1.4% being singletons. What was sequenced was gamma-delta T cells from blood. The origin of the receptors is a pool of human donors (malaria-infected and uninfected, not separated).

In this sample, this clone is medium-sized. Different DNA sequences within this sample yield the same CDR3. This chain links TRGV8 with TRGJP1. This CDR3 is built from 14 residues. The V segment lost 5 bases and the J segment 0 bases; nucleotides outside the gene matches: 3. Germline V gene sequence: CDR1 VENAVY, CDR2 YDSYNSRV. The CDR3 protein is CATWADTTGWFKIF. The CDR3 nucleotides are TGTGCCACCTGGGCCGATACCACTGGTTGGTTCAAGATATTT.

Comments on this clone: This likely came from a read error, as a far larger clone is one base away. Distinct nucleotide sequences in the sample also encode this CDR3. This chain uses TRGV9 with TRGJ1 or TRGJ2. Here the J gene came from matching the DNA to germline, since TCRdb omits it. CDR1 is GITISATS and CDR2 is ISYDGTV in the germline V gene (reference sequence). The CDR3 length is 12 residues. V was clipped by 1 base and J by 12 bases; unmatched bases: 9. The CDR3 coding sequence is TGTGCCTTGTGGGAGGTATGGGAGAGGAAACTCTTT. Translating gives CALWEVWERKLF.

Comment on this clone: The protein that TCRdb holds for this DNA derives from a much larger clone and differs from the translated DNA at residue 8, which likely indicates a read error; the protein shown here is translated from the DNA. CDR3 sequence: CATWDGPRYYKKLF. As DNA, the CDR3 is TGTGCCACCTGGGATGGGCCCCGTTATTATAAGAAACTCTTT. V usage is TRGV4 and J usage is TRGJ1 or TRGJ2. The J gene is absent in TCRdb and was assigned here via DNA matching to germline. This CDR3 has 14 amino acids. Trimming at V came to 0 bases and at J to 3 bases, leaving 5 bases not matched to a gene. Germline values: CDR1 EGSTGY, CDR2 YDSYTSSV.

Only a few counts were recorded for this clone. This sequence joins TRGV4 and TRGJ1 or TRGJ2. The J gene, left out of TCRdb, was set here by checking the DNA against germline. V lost 3 bases to trimming and J lost 3 bases; unmatched junction nucleotides: 8. Germline loops: CDR1 EGSTGY, CDR2 YDSYTSSV. There are 14 residues in the CDR3. CDR3 nucleotides: TGTGCCACCTGGGATCTAAGAATTTATTATAAGAAACTCTTT. This sequence encodes CATWDLRIYYKKLF.

Notes on this clone: A far larger clone is a single base away, which makes a read error likely. Other nucleotide sequences in the sample specify the same CDR3. The genes are TRGV3 and TRGJP1. Germline matching of the DNA provided the J gene here, since TCRdb leaves it blank. Per germline, CDR1 VTNTFY and CDR2 YDVSTARD (reference sequence). CDR3 size: 14 residues. CDR3: CATWDRPAGWFKIF. CDR3 bases: TGTGCCACCTGGGACAGGCCGGCTGGCTGGTTCAAGATATTT.

In this sample, this clone turned up many times. The protein in TCRdb stems from a much larger clone and differs at residue 5 from this DNA's translation, likely a read error; here the protein is translated from the DNA. V usage is TRGV9 and J usage is TRGJP. TCRdb leaves out the J gene; it was filled in here by matching the DNA to germline. The CDR3 is 16 amino acids. V lost 6 bases, J lost 9 bases, and 11 bases stayed unmatched. From germline, CDR1 is GITISATS and CDR2 ISYDGTV (reference sequence). CDR3 bases: TGTGCCTTGTGGAGGGGGTTGGGGTTGGGCAAAAAAATCAAGGTATTT. Amino acids: CALWRGLGLGKKIKVF.

This clone was counted between two and nine times. The protein TCRdb gives is from a much larger clone and does not agree with this DNA's translation at residue 15, likely a read error; the protein shown here comes from the DNA. The chain uses TRGV9 and TRGJP. The J gene, left out of TCRdb, was set here by checking the DNA against germline. This CDR3 comprises 20 residues. CDR1 GITISATS and CDR2 ISYDGTV come from the germline V gene (reference sequence). The CDR3 coding sequence is TGTGCCTTGTGGGATAATCACCCCTACTCGCAAGAGTTGGGCGAAAAAATCAAGGTATTT. Encoded protein: CALWDNHPYSQELGEKIKVF.

This clone was seen a handful of times. Only one base separates this from a far larger clonotype, so it likely reflects a read error. This sample also contains other DNA sequences that code for the same CDR3. This chain links TRGV9 with TRGJ1 or TRGJ2. Germline matching of the DNA provided the J gene here, since TCRdb leaves it blank. The germline V gene has CDR1 GITISATS and CDR2 ISYDGTV (reference sequence). The CDR3 covers 14 residues. The CDR3 nucleotides are TGCGCCTTGTGGGAGGTGCATAATAGTACTAAGAAACTCTTT. Protein: CALWEVHNSTKKLF.

This clone has just a few counts. A far larger clone lies a single base away; this is likely a read error. This sample includes further DNA sequences coding for the same CDR3. J is TRGJP2 and V is TRGV2. CDR3 size: 17 residues. CDR1 is EGSNGY, CDR2 YDSYNSKV, per germline. In DNA, the CDR3 is TGTGCCACCTGGGACCTACAGACGTATAGTAGTGATTGGATTAAGACGTTT. Its translation is CATWDLQTYSSDWIKTF.

Details on this clone: The protein recorded in TCRdb matches a much larger clone and deviates from this DNA's translation at residue 6, suggesting a read error; the protein here is obtained by translating the DNA. This chain joins TRGV9 and TRGJP. The J gene, left out of TCRdb, was set here by checking the DNA against germline. The germline CDR1 and CDR2 sequences are GITISATS and ISYDGTV (reference sequence). There are 17 residues in the CDR3. V was pared by 4 bases and J by 3 bases, with 6 bases of the junction left unmatched. CDR3 sequence reads: CALWDPSQELGKKIKVF. Written as DNA, the CDR3 is TGTGCCTTGTGGGACCCTTCGCAAGAGTTGGGCAAAAAAATCAAGGTATTT.

A word on this clone: It differs at one base from a far larger clone, so likely a read error. The same CDR3 arises from other DNA sequences in this sample as well. The genes are TRGV9 and TRGJ1 or TRGJ2. The J gene was missing in TCRdb and was found by matching the end of the DNA to germline. Germline CDR1 is GITISATS and CDR2 is ISYDGTV (reference sequence). The CDR3 consists of 13 residues. In DNA, the CDR3 is TGTGCCTTATGGGAGGACTCATATTATAAGAAACTCTTT. Translating gives CALWEDSYYKKLF.

V gene assignment gives TRGV9, but the J gene was left uncalled. Germline CDR1 reads GITISATS; CDR2 reads ISYDGTV (reference sequence). The CDR3 totals 18 residues. The CDR3 nucleotides are TGTGCCTTGTGGGAGGCTTATTATAAGAAACTCTTGGCAGTGGAACAACACTTC. It codes for CALWEAYYKKLLAVEQHF.

This clone has more than one count but fewer than ten. Since a far larger clone is one base different, this is likely a read error. Distinct nucleotide sequences in the sample also encode this CDR3. This chain links TRGV9 with TRGJ1 or TRGJ2. The J gene comes from matching the DNA to germline here; TCRdb lacks it. Germline CDR1 reads GITISATS; CDR2 reads ISYDGTV (reference sequence). The CDR3 loop spans 11 amino acids. Here the CDR3 reads CALWEFLKKLF. The CDR3 coding sequence is TGTGCCTTATGGGAGTTTCTTAAGAAACTCTTT.

In the case of this clone: TCRdb's protein for this DNA is that of a much larger clone and differs from the translation at residue 7, likely a read error; the protein shown is the DNA translation. The V gene is TRGV8, the J gene TRGJ1 or TRGJ2. The ends lost 1 base at V and 9 bases at J; junction bases unmatched: 9. Germline V gene lookup returns CDR1 VENAVY and CDR2 YDSYNSRV. The CDR3 extends over 13 amino acids. The CDR3 reads CATWDSVATKKLF. Written as DNA, the CDR3 is TGTGCCACCTGGGATAGCGTCGCGACTAAGAAACTCTTT.

Of note for this clone: TCRdb's protein, taken from a much larger clone, differs from this DNA's translation at residue 11, likely owing to a read error; the protein displayed comes from the DNA. With the J gene uncalled, the V gene is TRGV9. The germline CDR1 and CDR2 sequences are GITISATS and ISYDGTV (reference sequence). This CDR3 region has 13 residues. The CDR3, as DNA: TGTGCCTCCTATGGGTTGGGCAAAAAAATCGAGGTATTT. It encodes CASYGLGKKIEVF.

This clone was counted many times. The TCRdb record carries a much larger clone's protein, which differs from this DNA's translation at residue 14; a read error is the likely cause, and the protein listed here is the DNA translation. J is TRGJP and V is TRGV9. Because TCRdb records no J gene, it was assigned here through a match of the DNA to germline. The CDR3 is made up of 18 amino acids. Per germline, CDR1 GITISATS and CDR2 ISYDGTV (reference sequence). CDR3 residues: CALWQVSRQELGKRIKVF. For the CDR3, the DNA is TGTGCCTTGTGGCAGGTGAGCCGGCAAGAGTTGGGCAAAAGAATCAAGGTATTT.

This clone appeared many times. A single base is all that separates this from a far larger clone, so a read error is likely. The sample carries other DNA sequences with the same CDR3. The V gene is TRGV9, the J gene TRGJP. TCRdb does not report a J gene; here it was assigned by matching the DNA to germline references. The CDR3 contains 18 residues. Germline-derived CDR1 and CDR2 are GITISATS and ISYDGTV (reference sequence). Losses at the gene ends were 1 base for V and 4 bases for J; bases not matched to a gene: 7. CDR3 coding DNA: TGTGCCTTGTGGGAGGTTACACTCCAAGAGTTGGGCAAAAAAATCAAGGTATTT. Its protein is CALWEVTLQELGKKIKVF.